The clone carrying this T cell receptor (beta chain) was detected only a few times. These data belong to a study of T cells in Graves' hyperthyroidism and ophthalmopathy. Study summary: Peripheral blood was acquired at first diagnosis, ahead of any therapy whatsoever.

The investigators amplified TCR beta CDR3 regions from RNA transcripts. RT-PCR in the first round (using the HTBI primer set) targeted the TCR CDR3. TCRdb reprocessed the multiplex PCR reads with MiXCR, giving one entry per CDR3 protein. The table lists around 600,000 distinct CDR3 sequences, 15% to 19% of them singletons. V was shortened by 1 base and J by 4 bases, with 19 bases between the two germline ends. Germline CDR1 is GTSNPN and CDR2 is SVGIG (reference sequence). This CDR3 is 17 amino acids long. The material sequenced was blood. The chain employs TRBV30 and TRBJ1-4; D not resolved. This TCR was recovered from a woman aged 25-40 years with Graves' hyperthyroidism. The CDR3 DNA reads TGTGCCTGGAGTGGGAGAGGGAGATGGTCCGGTAATGAAAAACTGTTTTTT. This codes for CAWSGRGRWSGNEKLFF.